This TCR beta chain stems from a study of vaccination and CD4 T cells after COVID-19. The overall study: As a positive control, some control cultures were given a CEFX pool, while others were given an HIV-1 Nef pool or no peptide.

The germline V gene has CDR1 SQVTM and CDR2 ANQGSEA. The CDR3 is 13 amino acids. V was clipped by 3 bases and J by 4 bases, with 12 bases between them. The Oncomine TCR Beta short-read assay sequenced DNA from cultured CD4+ T cells. TCRdb analysed the PCR reads with MiXCR anew, one entry per CDR3 protein. The table lists several thousand distinct CDR3 sequences, roughly 40% of them singletons. Treatment denoted: roughly 11-day PBMC culture with coronavirus spike peptide pools or control peptides (ViraFEST assay). Gathered ahead of the COVID-19 pandemic (2011-2018) were the CD4+ T cells of the unexposed donor. TCRs were sequenced by ViraFEST after antigen-specific T cells had been expanded with peptide pools. On this clonotype: Antigen unknown.

The chain uses TRBV29-1 and TRBJ1-2; D possibly corresponds to TRBD1 (5 bases). Material: CD4+ T cells from blood, cultured in vitro. This clonotype originated in a human donor in good health. The CDR3 DNA follows: TGCAGCGTTGATTCTTTTCAGGGCTATGGCTACACCTTC. Protein sequence: CSVDSFQGYGYTF.